The sequence of this TCR beta chain was determined in a study of cytomegalovirus exposure and HLA in healthy donors (TCRdb year 2017). At the level of the whole study: According to a later analysis, one platform produced both the roughly 130 validation repertoires and the approximately 670 repertoires of the first cohort. The study aimed to test whether cataloging public T cell receptors could reveal signatures of past pathogen exposure. A separate validation cohort of over 95 different subjects was used in addition to the 666-subject first cohort. To predict cytomegalovirus infection status, the study brought together high-throughput TCR immunosequencing, statistical association of individual TCRs with disease status, and machine learning. General conclusions and limits of the study: The authors suggested that the approach could potentially be generalized to other disease states and immunological phenotypes. In a later analysis, TCRs clustered in the first cohort were found to also tend to co-occur in the approximately 110 validation repertoires, with 90% to 95% of cluster scores above 0. In the study, approximately 150 TCR beta chains were listed as associated with cytomegalovirus. A later analysis lacked HLA typing for the validation cohort, so it scored co-occurrence in that cohort across all 120 or so repertoires. Cytomegalovirus status was reported to be diagnosed by the classifier with high specificity and sensitivity in both the original and validation cohorts. Most TCR sequences were seen in very few donors, while some public TCRs were found in many individuals. Three of the identified cytomegalovirus-associated TCR beta chains were confirmed in vitro to be specific for cytomegalovirus antigens.

The junction carries 13 bases between V and J, which are trimmed by 0 bases and 5 bases respectively. Including cysteine and phenylalanine, the CDR3 has 16 amino acids. Only the CDR3 part of the read is kept: 48 bases, read in frame from the first base. The germline V gene supplies CDR1 KGHSH and CDR2 LQKENI. Preparation of the library involved the immunoSEQ multiplex PCR assay. The original methods were these. A statistical classification framework was built for diagnosing cytomegalovirus status from the catalog of TCR beta chain sequences. TCRdb mirrors the immuneACCESS table, restricted to in-frame sequences. Some clones are absent from its copies; in checked studies, under half trace to an unresolved V gene, and the reason for the others is unknown. V, J and clone size reflect that table, while D and trimming were determined from the DNA. Counted in this sample were about 130,000 clones; approximately 80% of them appeared once. The ten top clones hold just under 30% of the sample.

The donors were included in the validation cohort of over a hundred subjects, a group kept apart from the approximately 650-subject first cohort. Regarding this clone: Its antigen is currently not known. Nothing much larger sits one base from this clone, and base qualities are not available.

The TCR was taken from a man aged 25-45 years in good health and CMV-seropositive. The rearranged segments are TRBV18 and TRBJ2-2; a tentative D call is TRBD1 (5 bases match). The sequenced sample was PBMCs. CDR3 region: CASSPPQGLGTGELFF. The nucleotide sequence is TGTGCCAGCTCACCACCGCAGGGTCTGGGGACCGGGGAGCTGTTTTTT.